What follows are 29 T cell receptor beta chains derived from one specimen sequenced in a study of cytotoxic CD8 clonotypes in ibrutinib-treated CLL. Profiled with immunoSEQ multiplex PCR; TCRdb holds only in-frame clones, not every one. Here the sample spans over 100,000 clones, roughly 88% being singletons. The sequencing used PBMCs, collected after 24 months of ibrutinib treatment. The receptors derive from a human donor with chronic lymphocytic leukemia.

In the case of this clone: An end of the junction does not agree with germline; a read error may underlie this. V gene TRBV6-1 combines with J gene TRBJ2-4; D unresolved. From germline, CDR1 is MNHNS and CDR2 SASEGT. The CDR3 consists of 13 residues. CDR3 sequence (DNA): TGTGCCAGCAGTGAAATTATCGGGTCCCCAACTCCTTTC. Translating gives CASSEIIGSPTPF.

The V and J genes are TRBV7-2 and TRBJ2-3; TRBD2 matches at 8 bases. The length of the CDR3 is 19 residues. V shed 7 bases and J 0 bases; nucleotides not matched to a gene: 18. CDR1 and CDR2 from the germline V gene are SGHTA and FQGNSA. This CDR3 is CASTSTSSGRLLSTDTQYF. CDR3 sequence (DNA): TGTGCCAGCACCTCTACGTCCAGCGGGAGACTCCTCAGCACAGATACGCAGTATTTT.

The chain joins TRBV6-6 to TRBJ1-2; D is undetermined. Deletions cut 6 bases from V and 1 base from J, with 6 bases between. Germline V gene data show CDR1 as MNHNY and CDR2 as SVGAGI (reference sequence). The CDR3 length is 12 residues. The CDR3 loop reads CASSNLNYGYTF. Written as DNA, the CDR3 is TGTGCCAGCAGCAATCTTAACTATGGCTACACCTTC.

The genes are TRBV10-3 and TRBJ2-5; 9 bases line up with TRBD1. This CDR3 spans 12 amino acids. The germline V gene encodes CDR1 ENHRY and CDR2 SYGVKD. J lost 5 bases, V lost 8 bases, and 3 bases had no gene match. For the CDR3, the DNA is TGTGCCATCGGACAGGGGACCGAGACCCAGTACTTC. Translation: CAIGQGTETQYF.

This clone was recorded once. The rearrangement links TRBV7-8 to TRBJ2-7; 9 bases are shared with TRBD2. Germline CDR1 is SGHVS and CDR2 is FQNEAQ. V gave up 5 bases and J gave up 1 base; unmatched junction bases: 9. This CDR3 comprises 16 residues. CDR3 protein: CASSPTGSGGSYEQYF. CDR3 nucleotide sequence: TGTGCCAGCAGCCCCACGGGGAGCGGGGGGTCCTACGAGCAGTACTTC.

The chain recombines TRBV7-2 with TRBJ1-4, with D possibly being TRBD1 (5 bases). The CDR3 runs 15 residues. CDR1 is SGHTA and CDR2 is FQGNSA in the germline V gene. Trimming cost V 4 bases and J 3 bases, with 12 bases left between them. CDR3 loop: CASSSSAGSNEKLFF. In DNA, the CDR3 is TGTGCCAGCAGCTCGTCGGCAGGGTCTAATGAAAAACTGTTTTTT. The full variable domain, with the rest looked up from reference TRBV7-2 and TRBJ1-4, is GAGVSQSPSNKVTEKGKDVELRCDPISGHTALYWYRQSLGQGLEFLIYFQGNSAPDKSGLPSDRFSAERTGGSVSTLTIQRTQQEDSAVYLCASSSSAGSNEKLFFGSGTQLSVL.

This clone was seen just once. The chain carries TRBV7-9 and TRBJ2-1; D is uncertain. Germline-derived CDR1 and CDR2 are SEHNR and FQNEAQ (reference sequence). V was trimmed by 9 bases and J by 8 bases, leaving 14 bases between them. The CDR3 sequence is 12 residues long. CDR3 region: CASTLVLHEQFF. In DNA, the CDR3 is TGTGCCAGTACTCTCGTTCTCCATGAGCAGTTCTTC.

The chain has TRBV15 and TRBJ1-3, with 9 bases fitting TRBD1. With V trimmed by 1 base and J by 3 bases, 4 bases remained unmatched. The CDR3 contains 16 residues. Looked up from germline, CDR1 is LNHNV and CDR2 is YYDKDF (reference sequence). This CDR3 is CATSRVGQGYGNTIYF. The CDR3 DNA follows: TGTGCCACCAGCAGAGTGGGACAGGGTTATGGAAACACCATATATTTT.

The V call is TRBV10-3, the J call TRBJ2-1, with TRBD2 identical over 9 bases. V shed 8 bases, J shed 8 bases, and the junction held 7 bases outside the gene matches. This CDR3 spans 13 amino acids. Germline CDR1 reads ENHRY; CDR2 reads SYGVKD. CDR3 residues: CAIFSGRGDEQFF. The CDR3 nucleotides are TGTGCCATCTTTAGCGGGAGAGGTGATGAGCAGTTCTTC.

The chain has TRBV7-3 and TRBJ2-1; 8 positions match TRBD1. Unmatched junction bases numbered 8, after V lost 1 base and J lost 9 bases. The germline CDR1 and CDR2 sequences are SGHTA and FQGTGA. The CDR3 extends over 15 amino acids. CDR3 in amino acids: CASSLRTKQGGEQFF. CDR3 bases: TGTGCCAGCAGCTTAAGGACGAAACAGGGGGGTGAGCAGTTCTTC.

The chain has TRBV6-5 and TRBJ1-1, with D tentatively TRBD1 (6 bases). The germline V gene has CDR1 MNHEY and CDR2 SVGAGI. CDR3 length equals 14 residues. Trimming stripped 10 bases from V and 5 bases from J, with 20 bases between. The CDR3 loop is CAISRGQGRTEAFF. The CDR3 DNA reads TGTGCCATCTCCCGAGGTCAGGGGCGGACTGAAGCTTTCTTT.

CDR3 coding DNA: TGTGCCAGCAGCTTAATAATGAACCAAGAGACCCAGTACTTC. This encodes CASSLIMNQETQYF. The gene calls are TRBV13 and TRBJ2-5; no clear D gene. CDR1 is PRHDT, CDR2 FYEKMQ, per germline (reference sequence). There are 14 residues in the CDR3. V lost 2 bases and J 0 bases, leaving 7 bases between the germline ends.

The V call is TRBV4-1, the J call TRBJ2-1, with D hard to call. Trimming removed 1 base from V and 3 bases from J, with 16 bases in between. CDR1 MGHRA and CDR2 YSYEKL come from the germline V gene. CDR3 length: 17 residues. The CDR3 spells CASSQVGPGRLYNEQFF. The CDR3 DNA is TGCGCCAGCAGCCAAGTAGGTCCAGGTCGCCTCTACAATGAGCAGTTCTTC.

As DNA, the CDR3 is TGTGCCAGCAGCACAAACGCCGGGGAGCTGTTTTTT. It codes for CASSTNAGELFF. The genes are TRBV7-2 and TRBJ2-2; D remains ambiguous. CDR1 SGHTA and CDR2 FQGNSA come from the germline V gene. V lost 5 bases to trimming and J lost 6 bases, with 7 bases between them. This CDR3 is built from 12 residues.

The chain is built from TRBV5-1 and TRBJ2-5, with D possibly being TRBD1 or TRBD2 (6 bases each). The germline CDR1 and CDR2 sequences are SGHRS and YFSETQ. Trimming cost V 4 bases and J 3 bases, with 13 bases left between them. The length of the CDR3 is 14 residues. CDR3 in amino acids: CASSQVRGEETQYF. As DNA, the CDR3 is TGCGCCAGCAGCCAAGTGAGGGGGGAAGAGACCCAGTACTTC.

The J gene is TRBJ2-5, the V gene TRBV19; TRBD1 might be the D (6 bases). Trimming shortened V by 6 bases and J by 9 bases, and 11 bases separated the two germline ends. Germline values: CDR1 LNHDA, CDR2 SQIVND (reference sequence). The CDR3 consists of 11 residues. CDR3 residues: CASSAGQSQYF. CDR3 DNA sequence: TGTGCCAGTAGCGCCGGACAGTCCCAGTACTTC.

The chain uses TRBV29-1 and TRBJ2-7; D is uncertain. V shed 0 bases and J shed 1 base, with 19 bases lying between them. The germline V gene has CDR1 SQVTM and CDR2 ANQGSEA. This CDR3 contains 17 residues. Written as DNA, the CDR3 is TGCAGCGTTGAAGATATGGGCAGGTCTCATGGGTCCTACGAGCAGTACTTC. As protein: CSVEDMGRSHGSYEQYF.

The J gene is TRBJ1-5, the V gene TRBV19; D is perhaps TRBD1 (6 bases). The CDR3 contains 15 residues. The germline gives CDR1 LNHDA, CDR2 SQIVND (reference sequence). The V end lost 2 bases, the J end lost 8 bases, and 16 bases lay between the germline ends. The CDR3 sequence is CASSISVGAREPQHF. In DNA form, the CDR3 reads TGTGCCAGTAGTATATCGGTGGGGGCCCGGGAGCCCCAGCATTTT. The variable domain in full, with the rest retrieved from reference TRBV19 and TRBJ1-5, is DGGITQSPKYLFRKEGQNVTLSCEQNLNHDAMYWYRQDPGQGLRLIYYSQIVNDFQKGDIAEGYSVSREKKESFPLTVTSAQKNPTAFYLCASSISVGAREPQHFGDGTRLSIL.

The chain has TRBV6-1 and TRBJ1-2, with 7 positions matching TRBD1. Germline loops: CDR1 MNHNS, CDR2 SASEGT. V lost 2 bases to trimming and J lost 7 bases; unmatched junction nucleotides: 1. The CDR3 has 12 amino acids. The CDR3: CASSEQGVGYTF. For the CDR3, the DNA is TGTGCCAGCAGTGAACAGGGGGTTGGCTACACCTTC.

The gene calls are TRBV10-1 and TRBJ2-7; perhaps TRBD1 as D (5 bases). The CDR3 is made up of 16 amino acids. Per germline, CDR1 WNHNN and CDR2 SYGVQD (reference sequence). With 5 bases removed from V and 3 bases from J, the gap between germline ends came to 20 bases. The CDR3 DNA reads TGCGCCAGCAGTAAAATGACAGAGAAGGACCGCTACGAGCAGTACTTC. As protein: CASSKMTEKDRYEQYF.

This clone was counted between two and nine times. The V gene is TRBV5-1, the J gene TRBJ1-6; D gene unclear. With 0 bases removed from V and 9 bases from J, the gap between germline ends came to 16 bases. The CDR3 contains 16 residues. Germline V CDR1 and CDR2: SGHRS, YFSETQ. DNA of the CDR3: TGCGCCAGCAGCTTGGATGGTGTCGGGGTTGGTTCACCCCTCCACTTT. Amino acid sequence: CASSLDGVGVGSPLHF.

The chain is built from TRBV15 and TRBJ1-2, with D unresolved. From germline, CDR1 is LNHNV and CDR2 YYDKDF (reference sequence). Trimming shortened V by 0 bases and J by 6 bases, and 11 bases separated the two germline ends. The CDR3 extends over 14 amino acids. This CDR3 reads CATSREVRANGYTF. The CDR3 nucleotides are TGTGCCACCAGCAGAGAAGTGAGGGCAAATGGCTACACCTTC.

V and J are TRBV28 and TRBJ1-2; perhaps TRBD1 as D (6 bases). CDR1 and CDR2 (germline): MDHEN, SYDVKM. Between the trimmed V and J ends, which lost 2 bases and 3 bases, there was a span of 10 bases. CDR3 length: 14 amino acids. CDR3 in DNA: TGTGCCAGCAGTTTAGGCAGGGGCGACTATGGCTACACCTTC. It codes for CASSLGRGDYGYTF.

This chain joins TRBV7-8 and TRBJ2-5; 12 bases map to TRBD1. The V segment lost 3 bases and the J segment 4 bases; nucleotides outside the gene matches: 6. This CDR3 region has 16 residues. Germline V lookup: CDR1 SGHVS, CDR2 FQNEAQ. Written as DNA, the CDR3 is TGTGCCAGCAGCTTCAGTCGGGACAGGGGGCTAGAGACCCAGTACTTC. It yields the protein CASSFSRDRGLETQYF.

This chain connects TRBV4-1 to TRBJ2-6; D uncertain. The V gene's germline CDR1 is MGHRA and CDR2 YSYEKL. Between the trimmed V and J ends, which lost 4 bases and 0 bases, there was a span of 16 bases. The CDR3 covers 18 residues. DNA of the CDR3: TGCGCCAGCAGCCGAGCCGACGGTCCCTTCTCTGGGGCCAACGTCCTGACTTTC. The encoded protein is CASSRADGPFSGANVLTF.

The chain couples TRBV5-1 to TRBJ2-1, with D perhaps matching TRBD2 (6 bases). The ends were cut back, 4 bases at V and 5 bases at J, with 22 bases in the middle. The CDR3 is made up of 17 amino acids. Germline V CDR1 and CDR2: SGHRS, YFSETQ. CDR3 protein: CASSPNKWGESDNEQFF. The DNA for the CDR3 is TGCGCCAGCAGCCCTAACAAATGGGGGGAGTCTGACAATGAGCAGTTCTTC.

This clone has more than one count but fewer than ten. The chain employs TRBV15 and TRBJ1-2; D not resolved. The CDR3 sequence is 15 residues long. The V gene lost 2 bases and the J gene lost 3 bases, with 13 bases spanning the gap. Germline V CDR1 and CDR2: LNHNV, YYDKDF (reference sequence). CDR3 in DNA: TGTGCCACCAGCAGATCCTCCGGGGTCGACTATGGCTACACCTTC. This encodes CATSRSSGVDYGYTF.

The V gene is TRBV5-3, the J gene TRBJ2-2; D might be TRBD2 (6 bases). TRBV5-3 is noted as an ORF with a role that remains uncertain. The CDR3 runs 19 residues. The V gene lost 2 bases and the J gene lost 8 bases, with 28 bases spanning the gap. The CDR3 sequence: CARSLTRSERAGCFGELFF. CDR3 nucleotides: TGTGCCAGAAGCTTAACCCGTTCAGAGCGGGCAGGGTGCTTTGGGGAGCTGTTTTTT.

J is TRBJ2-6 and V is TRBV30; no clear D gene. Trimming removed 1 base at V and 4 bases at J, with 8 bases between. This CDR3 contains 14 residues. Per the germline V gene, CDR1 is GTSNPN and CDR2 is SVGIG (reference sequence). Here the CDR3 DNA reads TGTGCCTGGAGTGCCGCCGCAGGGGCCAACGTCCTGACTTTC. It codes for CAWSAAAGANVLTF.